This entry features one TCR beta chain sequence. Its target is unknown. The data originate from a study of cytomegalovirus exposure and HLA in healthy donors. General study points: Specificity for CMV antigens was confirmed in vitro for a few of the CMV-associated chains. Sequencing artifact likely explains a cluster of highly shared sequence variants. Roughly uniform sequencing depth across donors was assumed, possibly incorrectly. Per a later analysis, HLA-associated TCR beta chains showed more clonal expansion than other, equally common TCR beta chains.

60 Vbeta and 13 Jbeta primers were used in PCR. Clones were sequenced by immunoSEQ multiplex PCR, and TCRdb holds only the in-frame ones, with some missing. Of about 78,000 clones in the sample, about 64% were seen once. The V and J ends lost 2 bases and 3 bases respectively, with 16 bases between them. Germline CDR1 is MGHRA and CDR2 is YSYEKL. The CDR3 is 16 amino acids. This receptor was taken from a man younger than 45 in good health and CMV-seropositive. The J gene is TRBJ1-2, the V gene TRBV4-1; TRBD1 might be the D (6 bases). The sequencing input was PBMCs. DNA for the CDR3: TGCGCCAGCAGCCAACCGCAGGGGATCCTTGACTATGGCTACACCTTC. As protein: CASSQPQGILDYGYTF.